This record covers a single T cell receptor (beta chain). As yet, its antigen is unknown. The data stem from a study of shared clonotypes between healthy human individuals. Overall study findings and caveats: Non-shared clonotypes showed lower generation probabilities than clonotypes common to all four donors. Incompleteness in sorted-subset sequencing, despite large depth, was shown by rarefaction.

The repertoire was sequenced with immunoSEQ multiplex PCR; TCRdb's copy has only in-frame clones and lacks some. Here the sample spans millions of clones, just over 90% being singletons. The CDR3 loop spans 14 amino acids. V was clipped by 4 bases and J by 6 bases, with 14 bases between them. The germline V gene has CDR1 SGHRS and CDR2 YFSETQ. CD4+ cells underwent separation, giving CD45RA+ naive and CD45RA-negative memory subsets. Input material: naive CD4+ T cells from PBMCs. The subset is: CD45RA+ positively selected. The chain recombines TRBV5-1 with TRBJ1-3; D not resolved. The sequence derives from a man aged 18 to 29 in good health. Some clones in this sample may be carry-over from other donors' samples. CDR3 protein: CASSAGSGENTIYF. The CDR3 nucleotides read TGCGCCAGCAGCGCAGGATCTGGAGAAAACACCATATATTTT.